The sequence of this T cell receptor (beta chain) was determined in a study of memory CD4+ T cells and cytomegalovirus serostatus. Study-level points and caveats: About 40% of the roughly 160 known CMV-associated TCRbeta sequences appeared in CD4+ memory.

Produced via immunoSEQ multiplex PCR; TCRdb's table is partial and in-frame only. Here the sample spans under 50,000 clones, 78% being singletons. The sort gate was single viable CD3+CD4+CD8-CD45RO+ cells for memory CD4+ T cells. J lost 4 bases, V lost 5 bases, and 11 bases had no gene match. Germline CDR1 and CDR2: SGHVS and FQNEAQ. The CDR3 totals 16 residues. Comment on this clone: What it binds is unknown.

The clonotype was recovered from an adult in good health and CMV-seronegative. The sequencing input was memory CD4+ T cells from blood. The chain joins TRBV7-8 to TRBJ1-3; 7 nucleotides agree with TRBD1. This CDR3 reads CASSGGRGTDGNTIYF. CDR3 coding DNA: TGTGCCAGCAGCGGGGGCAGAGGGACAGACGGAAACACCATATATTTT.